This T cell receptor (beta chain) is drawn from a study of blood T cell repertoires in COVID-19. In the study overall: The samples span acute and convalescent COVID-19 from the United States, Italy and Spain. In each case, the material was cDNA or gDNA derived from T cells, B-cell-depleted T cells, or PBMCs.

In the original analysis: Nucleated cell counts were estimated from reference gene primer amplification. The repertoire was sequenced with immunoSEQ multiplex PCR; TCRdb's copy has only in-frame clones and lacks some. V and J calls and clone size are those listed in that table; D and trimming were worked out from the DNA. The sample contains 280,000 or so clones, under 90% of which appear only once. In germline, CDR1 is DFQATT, CDR2 SNEGSKA (reference sequence). This CDR3 has 14 residues. V shed 3 bases and J 4 bases; nucleotides not matched to a gene: 4. The rearrangement joins TRBV20-1 to TRBJ1-5, with 9 bases lining up with TRBD1. The TCR comes from a woman between 45 and 65 years old who had been exposed to COVID-19. Input material: PBMCs or T cells enriched from blood (not recorded which). In DNA, the CDR3 is TGCAGTGCTAGTGGGACAGGGAGGAATCAGCCCCAGCATTTT. This sequence encodes CSASGTGRNQPQHF.